This T cell receptor (beta chain) came from a study of CD8+ T cells in alopecia areata. Study results and caveats: Tofacitinib delivered significant drops in scalp clonality and in expanded CD8+ clones among the top 100. Numerous expanded lesional clones remained in scalp and blood during tofacitinib.

Per germline, CDR1 MGHRA and CDR2 YSYEKL. The CDR3 length is 16 residues. Trimming shortened V by 0 bases and J by 0 bases, and 9 bases separated the two germline ends. With regard to this clone: Its target is not known.

Investigators isolated RNA and reverse transcribed it into cDNA to act as the sequencing template. Repertoires were generated with immunoSEQ multiplex PCR, while TCRdb's copy carries only in-frame clones and drops some. The data show 200,000 to 250,000 clones, less than 45% seen once. Regarding treatment: oral pan-JAK inhibitor, 5-10 mg twice daily. Sequencing was performed on CD4+ T cells sorted from blood, taken at approximately week 30, from a patient treated with tofacitinib. This chain links TRBV4-1 with TRBJ2-1; D is possibly TRBD2 (5 bases). The TCR was taken from a human donor with alopecia areata. Written as DNA, the CDR3 is TGCGCCAGCAGCCAAGACCCCGCGGGCTCCTACAATGAGCAGTTCTTC. Translation gives CASSQDPAGSYNEQFF.